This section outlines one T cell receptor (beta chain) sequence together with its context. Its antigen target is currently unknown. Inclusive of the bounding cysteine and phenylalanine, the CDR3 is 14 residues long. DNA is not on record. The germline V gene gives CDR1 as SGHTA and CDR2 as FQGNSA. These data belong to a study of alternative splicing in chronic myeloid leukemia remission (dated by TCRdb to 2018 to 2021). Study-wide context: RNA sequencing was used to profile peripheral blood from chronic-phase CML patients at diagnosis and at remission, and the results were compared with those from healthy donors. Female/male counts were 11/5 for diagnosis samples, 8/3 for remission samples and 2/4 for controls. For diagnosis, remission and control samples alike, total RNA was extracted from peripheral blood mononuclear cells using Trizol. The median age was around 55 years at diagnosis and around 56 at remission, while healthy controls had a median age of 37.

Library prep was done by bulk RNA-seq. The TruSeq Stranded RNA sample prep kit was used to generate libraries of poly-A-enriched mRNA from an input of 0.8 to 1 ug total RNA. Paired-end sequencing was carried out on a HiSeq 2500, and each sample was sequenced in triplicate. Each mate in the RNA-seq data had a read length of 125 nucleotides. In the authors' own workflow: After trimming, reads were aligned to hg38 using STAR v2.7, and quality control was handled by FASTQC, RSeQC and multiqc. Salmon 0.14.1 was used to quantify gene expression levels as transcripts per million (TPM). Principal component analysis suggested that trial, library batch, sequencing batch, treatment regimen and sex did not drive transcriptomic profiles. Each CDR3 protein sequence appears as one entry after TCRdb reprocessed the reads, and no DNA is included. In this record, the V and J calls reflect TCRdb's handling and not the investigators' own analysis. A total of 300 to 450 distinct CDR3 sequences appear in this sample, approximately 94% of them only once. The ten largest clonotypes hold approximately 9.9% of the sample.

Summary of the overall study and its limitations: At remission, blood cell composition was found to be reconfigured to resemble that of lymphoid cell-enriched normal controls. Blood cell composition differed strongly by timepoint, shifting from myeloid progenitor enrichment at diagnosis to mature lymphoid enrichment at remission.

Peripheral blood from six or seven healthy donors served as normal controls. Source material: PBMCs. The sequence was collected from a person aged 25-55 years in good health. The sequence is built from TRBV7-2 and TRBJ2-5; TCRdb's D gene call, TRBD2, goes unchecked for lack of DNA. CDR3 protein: CASSLVGLQETQYF.